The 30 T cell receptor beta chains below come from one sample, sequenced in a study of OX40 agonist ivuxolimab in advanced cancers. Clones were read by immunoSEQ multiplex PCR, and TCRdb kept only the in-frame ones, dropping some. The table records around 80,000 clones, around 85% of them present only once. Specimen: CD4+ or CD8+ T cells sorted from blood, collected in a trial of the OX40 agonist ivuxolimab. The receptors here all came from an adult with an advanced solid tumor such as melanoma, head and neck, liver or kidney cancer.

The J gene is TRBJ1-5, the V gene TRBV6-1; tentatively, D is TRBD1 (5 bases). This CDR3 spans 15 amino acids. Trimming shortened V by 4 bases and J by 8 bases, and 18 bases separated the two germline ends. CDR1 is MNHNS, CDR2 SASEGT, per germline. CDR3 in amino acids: CASSVPPGRGEPQHF. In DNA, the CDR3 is TGTGCCAGCAGTGTCCCTCCGGGGCGAGGAGAGCCCCAGCATTTT.

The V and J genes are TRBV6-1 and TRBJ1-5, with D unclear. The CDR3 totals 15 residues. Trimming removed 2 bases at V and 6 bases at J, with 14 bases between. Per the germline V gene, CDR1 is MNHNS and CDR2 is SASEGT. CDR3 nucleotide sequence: TGTGCCAGCAGTGAATATATGGGCACTGCTCAGCCCCAGCATTTT. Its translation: CASSEYMGTAQPQHF.

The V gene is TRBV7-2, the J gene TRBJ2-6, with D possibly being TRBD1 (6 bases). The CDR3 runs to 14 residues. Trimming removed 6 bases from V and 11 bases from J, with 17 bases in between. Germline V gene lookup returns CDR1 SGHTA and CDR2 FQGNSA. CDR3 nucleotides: TGTGCCAGCAGACCTCCAACAGGGAGATACGTCCTGACTTTC. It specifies CASRPPTGRYVLTF.

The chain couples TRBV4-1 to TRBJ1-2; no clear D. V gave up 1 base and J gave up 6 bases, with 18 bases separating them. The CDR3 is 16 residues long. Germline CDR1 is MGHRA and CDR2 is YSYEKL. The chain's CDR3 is CASSQVVPGKRDGYTF. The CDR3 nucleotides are TGCGCCAGCAGCCAAGTAGTTCCGGGGAAGAGGGATGGCTACACCTTC.

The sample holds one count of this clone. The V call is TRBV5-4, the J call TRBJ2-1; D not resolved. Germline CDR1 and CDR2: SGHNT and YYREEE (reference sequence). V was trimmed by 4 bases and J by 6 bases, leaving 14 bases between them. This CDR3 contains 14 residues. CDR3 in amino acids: CASSLDSALNEQFF. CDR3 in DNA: TGTGCCAGCAGCCTTGACTCGGCCCTCAATGAGCAGTTCTTC.

This chain's CDR3 is CASSPPGDYEQYF. In nucleotides, the CDR3 is TGTGCCAGCTCACCCCCGGGAGACTACGAGCAGTACTTC. The V call is TRBV18, the J call TRBJ2-7, with D perhaps TRBD2 (6 bases). This CDR3 spans 13 amino acids. V was cut by 3 bases and J by 3 bases, with 9 bases left in between. From germline, CDR1 is KGHSH and CDR2 LQKENI.

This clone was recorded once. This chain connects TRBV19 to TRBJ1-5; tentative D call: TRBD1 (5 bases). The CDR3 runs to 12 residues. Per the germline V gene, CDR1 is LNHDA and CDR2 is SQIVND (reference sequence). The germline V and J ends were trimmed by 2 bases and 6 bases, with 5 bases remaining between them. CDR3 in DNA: TGTGCCAGTAGTATAAGGGGTCAGCCCCAGCATTTT. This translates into CASSIRGQPQHF.

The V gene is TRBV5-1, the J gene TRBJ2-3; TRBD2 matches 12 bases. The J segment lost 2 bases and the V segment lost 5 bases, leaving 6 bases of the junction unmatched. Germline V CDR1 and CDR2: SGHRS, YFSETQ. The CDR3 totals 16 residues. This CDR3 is CASRFGLAGTTDTQYF. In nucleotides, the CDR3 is TGCGCCAGCAGATTCGGACTAGCGGGGACCACAGATACGCAGTATTTT.

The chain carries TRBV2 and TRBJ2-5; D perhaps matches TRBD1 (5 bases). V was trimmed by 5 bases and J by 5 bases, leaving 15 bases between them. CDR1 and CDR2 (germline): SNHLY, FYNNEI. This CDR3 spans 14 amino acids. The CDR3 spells CASSPLGQMETQYF. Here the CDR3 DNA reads TGTGCCAGCAGTCCCCTGGGGCAGATGGAGACCCAGTACTTC.

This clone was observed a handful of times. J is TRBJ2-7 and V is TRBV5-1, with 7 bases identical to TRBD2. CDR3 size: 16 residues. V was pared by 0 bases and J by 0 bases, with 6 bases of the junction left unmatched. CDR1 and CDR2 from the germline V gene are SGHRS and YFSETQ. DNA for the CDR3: TGCGCCAGCAGCTTGGGACTACTAGCGATCTCCTACGAGCAGTACTTC. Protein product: CASSLGLLAISYEQYF.

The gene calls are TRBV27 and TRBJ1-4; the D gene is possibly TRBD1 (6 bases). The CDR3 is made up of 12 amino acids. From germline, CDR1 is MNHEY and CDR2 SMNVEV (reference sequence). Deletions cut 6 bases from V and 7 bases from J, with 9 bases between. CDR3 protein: CASRQGTEKLFF. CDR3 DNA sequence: TGTGCCAGCAGGCAGGGGACTGAAAAACTGTTTTTT.

The CDR3 loop is CASSAGQGARSAFF. In DNA form, the CDR3 reads TGCGCCAGCAGCGCAGGACAGGGGGCGAGGTCTGCTTTCTTT. V is TRBV5-1 and J is TRBJ1-1, with 11 nucleotides matching TRBD1. The V segment lost 4 bases and the J segment 11 bases; nucleotides outside the gene matches: 10. Germline V CDR1 and CDR2: SGHRS, YFSETQ. This CDR3 comprises 14 residues.

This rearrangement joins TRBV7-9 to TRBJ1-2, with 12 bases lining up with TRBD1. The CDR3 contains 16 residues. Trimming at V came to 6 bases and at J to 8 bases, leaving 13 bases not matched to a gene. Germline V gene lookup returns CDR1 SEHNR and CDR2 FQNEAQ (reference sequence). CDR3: CASSFHGTGGEWGYTF. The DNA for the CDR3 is TGTGCCAGCAGTTTCCACGGGACAGGGGGCGAATGGGGCTACACCTTC.

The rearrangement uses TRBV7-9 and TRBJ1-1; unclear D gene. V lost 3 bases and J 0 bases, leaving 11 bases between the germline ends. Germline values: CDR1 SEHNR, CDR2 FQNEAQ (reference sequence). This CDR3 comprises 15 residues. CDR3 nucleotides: TGTGCCAGCAGCTTGGACCTATTCATGAACACTGAAGCTTTCTTT. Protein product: CASSLDLFMNTEAFF. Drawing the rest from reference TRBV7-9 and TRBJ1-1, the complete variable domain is DTGVSQNPRHKITKRGQNVTFRCDPISEHNRLYWYRQTLGQGPEFLTYFQNEAQLEKSRLLSDRFSAERPKGSFSTLEIQRTEQGDSAMYLCASSLDLFMNTEAFFGQGTRLTVV.

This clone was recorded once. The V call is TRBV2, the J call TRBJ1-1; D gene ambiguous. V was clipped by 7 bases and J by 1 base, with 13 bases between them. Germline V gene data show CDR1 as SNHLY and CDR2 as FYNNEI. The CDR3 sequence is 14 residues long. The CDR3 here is CASTRPIRNTEAFF. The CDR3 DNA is TGTGCCAGCACCCGCCCCATCCGGAACACTGAAGCTTTCTTT.

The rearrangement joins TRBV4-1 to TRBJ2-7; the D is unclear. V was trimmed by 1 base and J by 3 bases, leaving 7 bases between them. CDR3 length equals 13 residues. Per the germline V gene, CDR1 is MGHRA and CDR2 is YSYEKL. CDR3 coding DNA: TGCGCCAGCAGCCAAGTGGGCAGCTACGAGCAGTACTTC. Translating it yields CASSQVGSYEQYF.

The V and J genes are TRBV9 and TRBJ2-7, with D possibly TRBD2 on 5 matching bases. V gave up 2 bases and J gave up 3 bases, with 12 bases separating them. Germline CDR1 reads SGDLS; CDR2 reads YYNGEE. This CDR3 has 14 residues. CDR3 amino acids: CASSVAAGLYEQYF. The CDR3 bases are TGTGCCAGCAGCGTCGCCGCCGGACTCTACGAGCAGTACTTC. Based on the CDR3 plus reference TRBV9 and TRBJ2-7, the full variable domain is DSGVTQTPKHLITATGQRVTLRCSPRSGDLSVYWYQQSLDQGLQFLIQYYNGEERAKGNILERFSAQQFPDLHSELNLSSLELGDSALYFCASSVAAGLYEQYFGPGTRLTVT.

CDR3 bases: TGCGCCAGCAGCCCGTGTCAGGCCACTGAAGCTTTCTTT. Its protein is CASSPCQATEAFF. V gene TRBV23-1 combines with J gene TRBJ1-1, with D hard to call. TRBV23-1 is known as an ORF, though its function is uncertain. Deletions cut 6 bases from V and 4 bases from J, with 12 bases between. This CDR3 spans 13 amino acids.

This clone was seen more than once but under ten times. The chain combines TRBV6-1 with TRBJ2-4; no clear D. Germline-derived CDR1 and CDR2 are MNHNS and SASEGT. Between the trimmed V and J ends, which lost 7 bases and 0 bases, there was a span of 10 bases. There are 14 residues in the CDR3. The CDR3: CASKQTGAKNIQYF. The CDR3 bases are TGTGCCAGCAAGCAGACTGGAGCCAAAAACATTCAGTACTTC.

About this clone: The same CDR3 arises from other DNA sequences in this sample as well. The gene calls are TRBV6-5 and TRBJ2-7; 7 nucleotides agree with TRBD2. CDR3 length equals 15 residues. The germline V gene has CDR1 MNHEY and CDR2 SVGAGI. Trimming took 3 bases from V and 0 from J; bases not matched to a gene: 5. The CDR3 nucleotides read TGTGCCAGCAGTTATTCGGGCGGGGGCTCCTACGAGCAGTACTTC. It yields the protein CASSYSGGGSYEQYF.

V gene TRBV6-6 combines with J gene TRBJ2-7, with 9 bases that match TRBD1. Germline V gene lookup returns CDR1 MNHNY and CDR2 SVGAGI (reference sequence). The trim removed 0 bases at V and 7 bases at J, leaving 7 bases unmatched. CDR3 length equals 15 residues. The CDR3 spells CASSYSGTGRGEQYF. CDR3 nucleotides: TGTGCCAGCAGTTACTCAGGGACAGGGAGGGGAGAGCAGTACTTC.

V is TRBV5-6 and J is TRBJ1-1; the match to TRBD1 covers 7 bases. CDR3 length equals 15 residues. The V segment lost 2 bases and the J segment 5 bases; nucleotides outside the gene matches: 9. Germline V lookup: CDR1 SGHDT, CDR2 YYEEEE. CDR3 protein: CASSFSTGWATEAFF. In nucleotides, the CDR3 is TGTGCCAGCAGCTTTTCGACAGGGTGGGCAACTGAAGCTTTCTTT.

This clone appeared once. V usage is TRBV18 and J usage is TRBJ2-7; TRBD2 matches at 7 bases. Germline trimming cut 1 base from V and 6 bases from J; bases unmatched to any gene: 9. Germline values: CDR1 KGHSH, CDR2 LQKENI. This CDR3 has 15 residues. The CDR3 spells CASSPLRTSEGEQYF. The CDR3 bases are TGTGCCAGCTCACCACTTCGGACTAGTGAGGGCGAGCAGTACTTC.

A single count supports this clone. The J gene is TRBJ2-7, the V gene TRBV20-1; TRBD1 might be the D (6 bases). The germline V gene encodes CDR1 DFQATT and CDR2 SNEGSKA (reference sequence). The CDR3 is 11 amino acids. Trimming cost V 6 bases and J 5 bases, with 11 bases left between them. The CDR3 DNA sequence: TGCAGTGCCAACAGGGTCGACGAGCAGTACTTC. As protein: CSANRVDEQYF.

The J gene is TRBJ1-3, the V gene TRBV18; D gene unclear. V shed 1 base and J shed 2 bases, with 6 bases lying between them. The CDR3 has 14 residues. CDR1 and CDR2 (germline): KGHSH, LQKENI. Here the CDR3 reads CASSPRRAGNTIYF. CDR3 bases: TGTGCCAGCTCACCACGGAGGGCTGGAAACACCATATATTTT. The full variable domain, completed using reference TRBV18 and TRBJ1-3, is NAGVMQNPRHLVRRRGQEARLRCSPMKGHSHVYWYRQLPEEGLKFMVYLQKENIIDESGMPKERFSAEFPKEGPSILRIQQVVRGDSAAYFCASSPRRAGNTIYFGEGSWLTVV.

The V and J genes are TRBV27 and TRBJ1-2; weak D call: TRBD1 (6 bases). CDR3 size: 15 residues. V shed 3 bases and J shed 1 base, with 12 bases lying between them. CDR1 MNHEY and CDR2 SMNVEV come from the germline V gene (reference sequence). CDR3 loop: CASSLTGAGNYGYTF. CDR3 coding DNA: TGTGCCAGCAGTTTGACGGGGGCGGGTAACTATGGCTACACCTTC.

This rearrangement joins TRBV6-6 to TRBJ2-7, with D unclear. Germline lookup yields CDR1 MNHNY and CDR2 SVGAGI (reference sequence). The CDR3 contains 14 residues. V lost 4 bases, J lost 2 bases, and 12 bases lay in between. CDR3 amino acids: CASSLTIVPYEQYF. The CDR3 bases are TGTGCCAGCAGTTTAACGATAGTTCCCTACGAGCAGTACTTC.

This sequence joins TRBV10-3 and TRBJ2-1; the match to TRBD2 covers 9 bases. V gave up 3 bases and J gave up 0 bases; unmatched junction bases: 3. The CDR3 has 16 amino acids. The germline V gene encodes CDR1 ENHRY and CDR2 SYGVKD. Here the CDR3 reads CAISDFSGSSYNEQFF. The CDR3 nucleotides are TGTGCCATCAGTGATTTTAGCGGGAGCTCCTACAATGAGCAGTTCTTC.

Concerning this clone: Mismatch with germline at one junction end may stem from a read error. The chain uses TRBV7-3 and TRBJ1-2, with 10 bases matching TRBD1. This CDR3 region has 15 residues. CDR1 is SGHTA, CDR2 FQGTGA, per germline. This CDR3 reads CTSSLPGQGIYGYTF. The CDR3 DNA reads TGTACCAGCAGCTTGCCGGGACAGGGGATTTATGGCTACACCTTC.

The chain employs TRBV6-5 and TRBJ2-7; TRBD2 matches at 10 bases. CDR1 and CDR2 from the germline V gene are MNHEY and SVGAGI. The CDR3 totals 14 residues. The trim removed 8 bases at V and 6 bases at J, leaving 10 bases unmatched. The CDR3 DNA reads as TGTGCCAGCCGTGAGCTAGCGGGAGCGGTCGAGCAGTACTTC. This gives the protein CASRELAGAVEQYF.